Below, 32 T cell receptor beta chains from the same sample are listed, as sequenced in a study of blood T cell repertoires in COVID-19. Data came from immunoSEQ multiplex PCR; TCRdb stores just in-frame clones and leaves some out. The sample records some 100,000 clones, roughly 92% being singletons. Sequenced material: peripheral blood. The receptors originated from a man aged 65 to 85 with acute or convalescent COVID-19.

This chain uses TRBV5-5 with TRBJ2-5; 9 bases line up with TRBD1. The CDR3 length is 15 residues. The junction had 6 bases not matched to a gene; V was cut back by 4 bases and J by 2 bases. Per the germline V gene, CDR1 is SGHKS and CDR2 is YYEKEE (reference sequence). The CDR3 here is CASSMGQGEQETQYF. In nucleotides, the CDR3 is TGTGCCAGCAGCATGGGACAGGGCGAGCAAGAGACCCAGTACTTC.

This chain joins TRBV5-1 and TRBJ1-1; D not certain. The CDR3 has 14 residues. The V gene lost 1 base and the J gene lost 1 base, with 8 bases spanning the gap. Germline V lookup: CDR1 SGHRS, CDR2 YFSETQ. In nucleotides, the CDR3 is TGCGCCAGCAGCTTGATTTCCTCGAACACTGAAGCTTTCTTT. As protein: CASSLISSNTEAFF.

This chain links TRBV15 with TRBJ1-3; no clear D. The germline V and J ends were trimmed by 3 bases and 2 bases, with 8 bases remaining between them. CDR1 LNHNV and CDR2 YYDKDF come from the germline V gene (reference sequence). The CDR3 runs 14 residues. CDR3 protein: CATSSRETGNTIYF. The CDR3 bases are TGTGCCACCAGCAGTCGGGAAACTGGAAACACCATATATTTT.

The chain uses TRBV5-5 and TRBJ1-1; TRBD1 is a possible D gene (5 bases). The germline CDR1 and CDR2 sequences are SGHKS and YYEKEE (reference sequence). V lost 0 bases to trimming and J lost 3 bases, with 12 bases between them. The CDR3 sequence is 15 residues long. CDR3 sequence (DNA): TGTGCCAGCAGCTTGGGAGACAGTTGGTACACTGAAGCTTTCTTT. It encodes CASSLGDSWYTEAFF.

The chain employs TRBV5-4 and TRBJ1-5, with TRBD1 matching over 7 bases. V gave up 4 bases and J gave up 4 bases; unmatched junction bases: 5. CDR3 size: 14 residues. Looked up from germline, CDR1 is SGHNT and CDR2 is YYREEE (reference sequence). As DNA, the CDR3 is TGTGCCAGCAGCATTGACAGGGTAAATCAGCCCCAGCATTTT. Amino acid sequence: CASSIDRVNQPQHF.

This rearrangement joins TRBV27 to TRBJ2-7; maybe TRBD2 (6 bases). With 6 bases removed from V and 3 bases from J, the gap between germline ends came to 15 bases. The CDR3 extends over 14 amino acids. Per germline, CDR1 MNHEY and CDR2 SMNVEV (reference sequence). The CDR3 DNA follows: TGTGCCAGCAGCCCGGGAGACTCGGACTACGAGCAGTACTTC. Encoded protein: CASSPGDSDYEQYF.

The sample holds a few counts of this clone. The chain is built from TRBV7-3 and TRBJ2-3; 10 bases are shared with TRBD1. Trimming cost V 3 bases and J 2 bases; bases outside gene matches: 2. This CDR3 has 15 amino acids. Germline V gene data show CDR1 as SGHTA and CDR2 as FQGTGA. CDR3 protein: CASSLTGGITDTQYF. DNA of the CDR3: TGTGCCAGCAGCTTGACAGGGGGCATCACAGATACGCAGTATTTT.

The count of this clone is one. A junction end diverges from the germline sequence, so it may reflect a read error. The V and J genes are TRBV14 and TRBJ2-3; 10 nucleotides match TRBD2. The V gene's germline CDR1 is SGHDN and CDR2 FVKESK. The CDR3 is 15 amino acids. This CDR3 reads CASSQDSLAGPPADF. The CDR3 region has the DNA TGTGCCAGCAGCCAAGATTCACTAGCGGGACCCCCGGCGGATTTT.

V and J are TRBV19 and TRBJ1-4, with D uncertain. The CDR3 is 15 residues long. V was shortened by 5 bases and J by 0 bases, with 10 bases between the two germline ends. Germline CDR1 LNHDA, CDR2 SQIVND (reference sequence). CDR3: CASSPGVATNEKLFF. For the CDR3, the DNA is TGTGCCAGTAGTCCCGGAGTTGCAACTAATGAAAAACTGTTTTTT. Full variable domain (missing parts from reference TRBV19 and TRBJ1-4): DGGITQSPKYLFRKEGQNVTLSCEQNLNHDAMYWYRQDPGQGLRLIYYSQIVNDFQKGDIAEGYSVSREKKESFPLTVTSAQKNPTAFYLCASSPGVATNEKLFFGSGTQLSVL.

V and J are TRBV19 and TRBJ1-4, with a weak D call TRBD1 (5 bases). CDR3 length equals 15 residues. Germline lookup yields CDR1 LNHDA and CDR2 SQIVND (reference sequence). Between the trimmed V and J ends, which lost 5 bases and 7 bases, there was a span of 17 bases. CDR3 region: CASSRTGGGIEKLFF. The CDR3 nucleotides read TGTGCCAGTAGTCGCACAGGCGGCGGTATTGAAAAACTGTTTTTT.

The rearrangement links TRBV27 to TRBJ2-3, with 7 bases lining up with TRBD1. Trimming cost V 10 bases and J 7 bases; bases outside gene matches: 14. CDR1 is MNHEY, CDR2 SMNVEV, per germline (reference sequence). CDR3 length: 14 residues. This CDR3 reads CATSGTETPHTQYF. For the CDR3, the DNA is TGTGCCACCTCCGGGACAGAGACCCCACATACGCAGTATTTT.

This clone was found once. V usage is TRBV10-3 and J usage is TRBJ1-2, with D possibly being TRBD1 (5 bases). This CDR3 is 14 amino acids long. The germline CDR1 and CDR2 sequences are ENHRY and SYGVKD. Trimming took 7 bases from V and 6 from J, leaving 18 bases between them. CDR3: CAINMGQGVHGYTF. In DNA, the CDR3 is TGTGCCATCAATATGGGGCAGGGCGTCCATGGCTACACCTTC.

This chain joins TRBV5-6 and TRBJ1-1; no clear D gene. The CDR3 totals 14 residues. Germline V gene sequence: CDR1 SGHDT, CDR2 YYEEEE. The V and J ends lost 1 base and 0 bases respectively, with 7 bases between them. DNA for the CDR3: TGTGCCAGCAGCTTGTATGACTTGAACACTGAAGCTTTCTTT. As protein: CASSLYDLNTEAFF.

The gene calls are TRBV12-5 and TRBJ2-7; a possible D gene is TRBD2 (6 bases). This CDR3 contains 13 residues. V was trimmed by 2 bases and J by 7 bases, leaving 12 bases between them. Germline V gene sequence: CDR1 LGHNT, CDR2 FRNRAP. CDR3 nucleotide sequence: TGTGCTAGTGGTTTGCCGGGAGATAGTGAGCAGTACTTC. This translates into CASGLPGDSEQYF.

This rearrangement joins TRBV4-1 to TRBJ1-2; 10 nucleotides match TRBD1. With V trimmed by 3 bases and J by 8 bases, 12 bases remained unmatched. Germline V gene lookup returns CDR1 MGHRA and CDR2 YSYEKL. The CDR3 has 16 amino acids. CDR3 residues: CASSHPPLGTGVGYTF. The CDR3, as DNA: TGCGCCAGCAGCCACCCACCCCTCGGGACAGGGGTCGGCTACACCTTC.

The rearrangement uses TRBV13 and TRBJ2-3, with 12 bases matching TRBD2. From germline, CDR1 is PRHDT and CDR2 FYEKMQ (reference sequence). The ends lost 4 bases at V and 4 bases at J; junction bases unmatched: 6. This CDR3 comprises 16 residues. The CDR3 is CASSSRLAGVSDTQYF. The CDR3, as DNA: TGTGCCAGCAGCTCACGACTAGCGGGAGTGTCAGATACGCAGTATTTT. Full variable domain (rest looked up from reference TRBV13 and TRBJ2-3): AAGVIQSPRHLIKEKRETATLKCYPIPRHDTVYWYQQGPGQDPQFLISFYEKMQSDKGSIPDRFSAQQFSDYHSELNMSSLELGDSALYFCASSSRLAGVSDTQYFGPGTRLTVL.

CDR3 loop: CSVADTTYEQYF. DNA of the CDR3: TGCAGCGTCGCGGACACTACCTACGAGCAGTACTTC. The J gene is TRBJ2-7, the V gene TRBV29-1, with a possible D match to TRBD1 (5 bases). Germline CDR1 SQVTM, CDR2 ANQGSEA. The ends were cut back, 6 bases at V and 2 bases at J, with 11 bases in the middle. This CDR3 comprises 12 residues.

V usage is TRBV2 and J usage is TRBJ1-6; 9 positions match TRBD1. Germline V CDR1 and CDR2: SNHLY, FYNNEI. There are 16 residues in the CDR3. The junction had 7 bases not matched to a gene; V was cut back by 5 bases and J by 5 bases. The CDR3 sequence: CASSTLGTGNNSPLHF. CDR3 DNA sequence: TGTGCCAGCAGTACACTCGGGACAGGGAATAATTCACCCCTCCACTTT.

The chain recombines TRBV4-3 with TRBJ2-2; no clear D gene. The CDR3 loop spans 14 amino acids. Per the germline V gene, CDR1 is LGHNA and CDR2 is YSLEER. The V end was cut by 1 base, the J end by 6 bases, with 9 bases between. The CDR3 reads CASSQVLRSGELFF. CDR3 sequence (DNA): TGCGCCAGCAGCCAAGTCCTCAGGTCCGGGGAGCTGTTTTTT.

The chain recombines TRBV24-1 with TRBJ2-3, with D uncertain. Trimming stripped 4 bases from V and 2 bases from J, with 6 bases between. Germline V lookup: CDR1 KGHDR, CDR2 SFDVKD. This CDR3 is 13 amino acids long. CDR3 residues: CATSDPFTDTQYF. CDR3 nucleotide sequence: TGTGCCACCAGTGACCCCTTCACAGATACGCAGTATTTT.

CDR3 nucleotides: TGTGCCAGTAGTCCCAGGGGGCGCGGATATAACGAGCAGTACTTC. Translating gives CASSPRGRGYNEQYF. The chain employs TRBV19 and TRBJ2-7; 8 bases match TRBD1. The V and J ends lost 5 bases and 5 bases, in that order; junction bases with no gene match: 11. The CDR3 is made up of 15 amino acids. Germline-derived CDR1 and CDR2 are LNHDA and SQIVND (reference sequence).

Written as DNA, the CDR3 is TGTGCCAGTACCCTAATCGGGACAGGGGGCTACGAGCAGTACTTC. It specifies CASTLIGTGGYEQYF. The gene calls are TRBV19 and TRBJ2-7; 11 nucleotides line up with TRBD1. This CDR3 comprises 15 residues. Germline V gives CDR1 LNHDA, CDR2 SQIVND (reference sequence). With 7 bases clipped from V and 3 bases from J, the junction kept 8 bases outside the gene matches.

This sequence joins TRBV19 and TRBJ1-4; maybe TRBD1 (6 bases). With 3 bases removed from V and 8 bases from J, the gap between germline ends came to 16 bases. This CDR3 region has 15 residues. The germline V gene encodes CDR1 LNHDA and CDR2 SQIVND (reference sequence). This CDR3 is CASSIGLQGGEKLFF. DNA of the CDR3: TGTGCCAGTAGTATTGGTTTACAGGGCGGAGAAAAACTGTTTTTT.

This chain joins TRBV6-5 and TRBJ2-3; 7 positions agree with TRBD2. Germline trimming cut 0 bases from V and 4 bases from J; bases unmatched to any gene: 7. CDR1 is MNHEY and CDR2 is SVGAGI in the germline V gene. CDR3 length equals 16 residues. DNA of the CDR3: TGTGCCAGCAGTTACTCGCGGGGGAGAGGAGCAGATACGCAGTATTTT. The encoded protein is CASSYSRGRGADTQYF.

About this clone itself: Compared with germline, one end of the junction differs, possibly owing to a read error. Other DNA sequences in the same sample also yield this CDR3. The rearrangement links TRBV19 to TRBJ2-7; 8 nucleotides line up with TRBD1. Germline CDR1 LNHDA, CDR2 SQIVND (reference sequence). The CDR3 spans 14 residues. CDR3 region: CASRELGQGGEQYF. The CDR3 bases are TGTGCCAGTAGGGAACTCGGACAGGGCGGCGAGCAATACTTC. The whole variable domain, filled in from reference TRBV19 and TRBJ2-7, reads DGGITQSPKYLFRKEGQNVTLSCEQNLNHDAMYWYRQDPGQGLRLIYYSQIVNDFQKGDIAEGYSVSREKKESFPLTVTSAQKNPTAFYLCASRELGQGGEQYFGPGTRLTVT.

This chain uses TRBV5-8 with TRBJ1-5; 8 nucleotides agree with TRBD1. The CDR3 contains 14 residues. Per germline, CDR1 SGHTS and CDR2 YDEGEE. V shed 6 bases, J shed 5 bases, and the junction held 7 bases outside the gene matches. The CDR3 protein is CASNGQGFYQPQHF. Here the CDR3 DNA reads TGTGCCAGCAACGGACAGGGTTTTTATCAGCCCCAGCATTTT.

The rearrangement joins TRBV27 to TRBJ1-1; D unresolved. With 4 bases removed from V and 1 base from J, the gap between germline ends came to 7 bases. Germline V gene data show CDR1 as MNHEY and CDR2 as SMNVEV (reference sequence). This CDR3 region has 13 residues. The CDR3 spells CASSYGGNTEAFF. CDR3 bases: TGTGCCAGCAGTTATGGAGGGAACACTGAAGCTTTCTTT.

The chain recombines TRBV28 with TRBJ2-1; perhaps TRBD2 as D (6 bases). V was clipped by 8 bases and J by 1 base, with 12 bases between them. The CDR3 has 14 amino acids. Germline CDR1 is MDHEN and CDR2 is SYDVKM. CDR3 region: CASWGVRSYNEQFF. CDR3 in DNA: TGTGCCAGCTGGGGGGTAAGGTCCTACAATGAGCAGTTCTTC.

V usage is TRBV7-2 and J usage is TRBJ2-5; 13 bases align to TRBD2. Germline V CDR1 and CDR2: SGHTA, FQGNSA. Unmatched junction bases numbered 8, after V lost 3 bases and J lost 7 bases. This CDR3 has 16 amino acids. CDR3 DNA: TGTGCCAGCAGCTTGGGACTAGCGGGGAACAAAGGGACCCAGTACTTC. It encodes CASSLGLAGNKGTQYF.

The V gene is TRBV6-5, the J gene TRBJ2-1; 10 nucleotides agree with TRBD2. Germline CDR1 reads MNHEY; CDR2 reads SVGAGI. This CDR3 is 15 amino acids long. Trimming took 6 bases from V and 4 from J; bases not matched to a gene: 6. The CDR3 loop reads CASSQLAGLYNEQFF. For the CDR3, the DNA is TGTGCCAGCAGCCAACTAGCGGGGTTATACAATGAGCAGTTCTTC.

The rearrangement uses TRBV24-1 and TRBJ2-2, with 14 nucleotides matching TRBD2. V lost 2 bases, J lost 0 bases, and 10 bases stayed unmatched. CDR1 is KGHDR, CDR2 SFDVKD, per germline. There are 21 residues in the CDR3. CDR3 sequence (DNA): TGTGCCACCAGTGATTACGTTCCCGGGACTAGCGGGGGCGCGAACACCGGGGAGCTGTTTTTT. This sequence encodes CATSDYVPGTSGGANTGELFF.

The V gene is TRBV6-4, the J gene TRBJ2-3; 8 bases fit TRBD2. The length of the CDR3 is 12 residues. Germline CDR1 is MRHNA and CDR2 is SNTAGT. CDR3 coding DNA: TGTCCCCCGGGGGGGAACACAGATACGCAGTATTTT. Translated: CPPGGNTDTQYF.